A single sample is the source of the 9 T cell receptor beta chains below, sequenced in a study of beta chain features in type 1 diabetes. Study results and limitations: Among all four CD4+ subsets, Type 1 diabetes patients had TCRB CDR3s that were moderately but significantly shorter.

These receptors lack a known antigen. Sequenced material consisted of expressed TCRB transcripts (all of the isolated RNA was reverse transcribed). Libraries were prepared by immunoSEQ multiplex PCR; TCRdb keeps only in-frame clonotypes and omits some of them. The table lists about 700,000 clones, over 10% of them singletons. The sample consisted of naive CD4+ T cells from blood. These TCRs come from a man aged 18 to 30 with type 1 diabetes.

This chain connects TRBV18 to TRBJ2-1; 7 bases align to TRBD2. CDR1 and CDR2 (germline): KGHSH, LQKENI. The V and J ends lost 8 bases and 6 bases, in that order; junction bases with no gene match: 13. The length of the CDR3 is 15 residues. CDR3 nucleotides: TGTGCCAGCCCGCCCACTGGGGGGGACCTCAATGAGCAGTTCTTC. Amino acids: CASPPTGGDLNEQFF.

Only a few counts were recorded for this clone. The chain carries TRBV18 and TRBJ1-1; D perhaps matches TRBD1 (5 bases). Germline V lookup: CDR1 KGHSH, CDR2 LQKENI. This CDR3 has 13 amino acids. V dropped 4 bases and J dropped 1 base, with 7 bases sitting between them. Written as DNA, the CDR3 is TGTGCCAGCTCACAGGGGACGAACACTGAAGCTTTCTTT. Translated, it gives CASSQGTNTEAFF.

This clone was found a few times. The rearrangement links TRBV4-1 to TRBJ2-5, with TRBD1 matching over 7 bases. The V and J ends lost 1 base and 2 bases, in that order; junction bases with no gene match: 7. The CDR3 loop spans 16 amino acids. CDR1 and CDR2 (germline): MGHRA, YSYEKL. CDR3 loop: CASSQVLRGFQETQYF. DNA of the CDR3: TGCGCCAGCAGCCAAGTTCTCAGGGGGTTTCAAGAGACCCAGTACTTC.

This clone was recorded a few times. CDR3 amino acids: CASSPRDGDTEAFF. The CDR3 nucleotides read TGTGCCAGCAGCCCACGGGACGGTGACACTGAAGCTTTCTTT. The V call is TRBV7-9, the J call TRBJ1-1, with D perhaps matching TRBD1 (5 bases). This CDR3 has 14 amino acids. The V and J ends lost 5 bases and 3 bases respectively, with 13 bases between them. Germline CDR1 is SEHNR and CDR2 is FQNEAQ (reference sequence).

The chain carries TRBV7-3 and TRBJ1-6, with no clear D. Germline values: CDR1 SGHTA, CDR2 FQGTGA. This CDR3 has 16 residues. The germline V and J ends were trimmed by 2 bases and 4 bases, with 12 bases remaining between them. The CDR3 nucleotides are TGTGCCAGCAGCTTAGGCGGTACCTCGTATAATTCACCCCTCCACTTT. Translated: CASSLGGTSYNSPLHF.

The rearrangement joins TRBV7-8 to TRBJ1-5, with D perhaps matching TRBD1 (5 bases). CDR1 and CDR2 (germline): SGHVS, FQNEAQ. This CDR3 comprises 16 residues. Trimming pared 5 bases from V and 0 bases from J, leaving 14 bases between. The CDR3 region has the DNA TGTGCCAGCAGCCCAAGCGGGGGTTATAGCAATCAGCCCCAGCATTTT. Translated: CASSPSGGYSNQPQHF.

DNA for the CDR3: TGTGCCAGCAGCTTAGGTGGTCCCGGGGGGACCGAGCCTCAAGAGACCCAGTACTTC. Its protein product is CASSLGGPGGTEPQETQYF. The J gene is TRBJ2-5, the V gene TRBV7-9, with TRBD2 matching 7 bases. The CDR3 contains 19 residues. Trimming cost V 1 base and J 2 bases; bases outside gene matches: 16. Germline V gives CDR1 SEHNR, CDR2 FQNEAQ (reference sequence).

This chain uses TRBV7-8 with TRBJ2-1; TRBD2 might be the D (7 bases). Deletions cut 1 base from V and 8 bases from J, with 15 bases between. Germline V gene sequence: CDR1 SGHVS, CDR2 FQNEAQ. CDR3 size: 15 residues. Here the CDR3 reads CASSLGRGPRHEQFF. DNA of the CDR3: TGTGCCAGCAGCTTAGGGCGGGGGCCCCGACATGAGCAGTTCTTC.

CDR3 in amino acids: CASSFSLTAYNEQFF. The DNA for the CDR3 is TGTGCCAGCAGCTTTTCCCTAACGGCCTACAATGAGCAGTTCTTC. The chain uses TRBV7-2 and TRBJ2-1; D not certain. The CDR3 is 15 amino acids. Trimming removed 3 bases from V and 2 bases from J, with 11 bases in between. CDR1 and CDR2 from the germline V gene are SGHTA and FQGNSA.